This is a list of T cell receptor beta chains from one sample in a study of T cell repertoires in cytomegalovirus infection. TCRdb ran MiXCR on the reads and lists one entry per CDR3 protein. Altogether about 920,000 distinct CDR3 sequences are present, around 32% being singletons, with the ten largest covering about 14%. Their antigen targets remain unknown. This sample comprised cultured CD8+ T cells from PBMCs, obtained from culture after CMV antigen stimulation. Receptors originate from a human donor in good health (CMV status not recorded). Some clones in this sample may be carry-over from other donors' samples. The CDR3 runs from the conserved cysteine through the conserved F or W. A D gene is named only where the DNA matches it firmly. Size tells how often a clone was seen (once, few, many) or the class of an expanded clone, and some rows leave it out.

j_call clone_size v_call d_call cdr3_aa cdr3_nt
TRBJ1-1 - TRBV5-1 TRBD1 CASGTGGYINTEAFF TGCGCCAGTGGGACAGGGGGTTACATCAACACTGAAGCTTTCTTT
TRBJ2-1 - TRBV2 - CASSDLSGPYNEQFF TGTGCCAGCAGTGATTTGTCGGGCCCCTACAATGAGCAGTTCTTC
TRBJ1-1 once TRBV19 TRBD1 CVSSISGTGNTEAFF TGTGTCAGTAGTATCTCCGGGACAGGGAACACTGAAGCTTTCTTT
TRBJ1-1 - TRBV15 - CATGEASDTEAFF TGTGCCACCGGCGAGGCAAGTGACACTGAAGCTTTCTTT
TRBJ1-2 - TRBV7-9 - CVLEQVHYGYTF TGTGTCCTAGAGCAGGTCCACTATGGCTACACCTTC
TRBJ2-7 few TRBV10-1 - CASTYQYEQYF TGCGCCAGCACTTATCAATACGAGCAGTACTTC
TRBJ2-3 - TRBV14 - CASSQNSRHGLPTDTQYF TGTGCCAGCAGCCAAAATTCTCGACATGGTTTGCCCACAGATACGCAGTATTTT
TRBJ1-2 - TRBV4-3 - CASSPVEGSYGYTF TGCGCCAGCAGCCCCGTGGAGGGGAGCTATGGCTACACCTTC
TRBJ2-2 - TRBV11-2 - CASSLVQVNTGELFF TGTGCCAGCAGCTTAGTACAGGTCAACACCGGGGAGCTGTTTTTT
TRBJ1-6 - TRBV14 - CASSRGTYNSPLHF TGTGCCAGCAGCCGGGGAACCTATAATTCACCCCTCCACTTT